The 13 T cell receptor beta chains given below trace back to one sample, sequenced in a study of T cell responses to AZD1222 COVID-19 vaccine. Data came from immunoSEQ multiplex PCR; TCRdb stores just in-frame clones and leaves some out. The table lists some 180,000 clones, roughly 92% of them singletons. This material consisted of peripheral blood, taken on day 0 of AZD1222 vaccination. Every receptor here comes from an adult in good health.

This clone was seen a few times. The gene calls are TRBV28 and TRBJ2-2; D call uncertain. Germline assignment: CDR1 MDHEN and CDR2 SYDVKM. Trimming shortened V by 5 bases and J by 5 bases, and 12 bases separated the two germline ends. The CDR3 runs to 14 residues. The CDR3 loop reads CASSIVRLTGELFF. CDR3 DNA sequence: TGTGCCAGCAGTATCGTGCGGCTAACCGGGGAGCTGTTTTTT.

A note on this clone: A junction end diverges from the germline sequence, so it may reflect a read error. CDR3 coding DNA: TGTGCTAGCAGCTTATCCCCTACGAACACCGGGGAGCTGTTTTTT. This translates into CASSLSPTNTGELFF. The chain is built from TRBV7-7 and TRBJ2-2; D gene uncertain. CDR1 is SSHAT, CDR2 FNYEAQ, per germline (reference sequence). This CDR3 is 15 amino acids long.

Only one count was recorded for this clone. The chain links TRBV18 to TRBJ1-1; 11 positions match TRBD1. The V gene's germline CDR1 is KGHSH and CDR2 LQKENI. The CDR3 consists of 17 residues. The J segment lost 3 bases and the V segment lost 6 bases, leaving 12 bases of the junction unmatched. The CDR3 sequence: CASSPRYSGQGDTEAFF. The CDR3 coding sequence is TGTGCCAGCTCCCCGAGGTACTCGGGACAGGGGGACACTGAAGCTTTCTTT.

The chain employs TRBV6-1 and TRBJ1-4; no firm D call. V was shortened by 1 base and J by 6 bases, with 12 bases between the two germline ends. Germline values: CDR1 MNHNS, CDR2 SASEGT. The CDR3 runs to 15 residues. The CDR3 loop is CASSEVVWGYEKLFF. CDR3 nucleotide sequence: TGTGCCAGCAGTGAAGTGGTCTGGGGATATGAAAAACTGTTTTTT.

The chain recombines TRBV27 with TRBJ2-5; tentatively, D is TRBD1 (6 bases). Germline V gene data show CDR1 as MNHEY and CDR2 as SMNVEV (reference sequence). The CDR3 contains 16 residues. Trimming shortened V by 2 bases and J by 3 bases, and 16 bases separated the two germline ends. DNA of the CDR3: TGTGCCAGCAGTTTAAATCCCCCCAGGGGCGAAGAGACCCAGTACTTC. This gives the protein CASSLNPPRGEETQYF.

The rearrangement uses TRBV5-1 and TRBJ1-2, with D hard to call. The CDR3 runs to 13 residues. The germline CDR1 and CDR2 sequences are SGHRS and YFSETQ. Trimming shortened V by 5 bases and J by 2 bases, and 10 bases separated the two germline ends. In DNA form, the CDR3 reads TGCGCCAGCAGACTTAGTGACAACTATGGCTACACCTTC. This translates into CASRLSDNYGYTF.

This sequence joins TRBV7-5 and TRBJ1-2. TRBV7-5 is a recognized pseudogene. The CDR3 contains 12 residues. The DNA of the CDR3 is TGTGCCAGAAGCTTAGTGTCCGGAGGCTACACCTTC. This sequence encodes CARSLVSGGYTF.

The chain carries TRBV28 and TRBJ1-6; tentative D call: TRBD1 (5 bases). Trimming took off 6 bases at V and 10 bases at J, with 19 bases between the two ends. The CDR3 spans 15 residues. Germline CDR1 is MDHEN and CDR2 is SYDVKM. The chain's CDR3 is CASSLPVRTSSPLHF. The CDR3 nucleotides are TGTGCCAGCAGCTTACCCGTACGGACAAGCTCACCCCTCCACTTT.

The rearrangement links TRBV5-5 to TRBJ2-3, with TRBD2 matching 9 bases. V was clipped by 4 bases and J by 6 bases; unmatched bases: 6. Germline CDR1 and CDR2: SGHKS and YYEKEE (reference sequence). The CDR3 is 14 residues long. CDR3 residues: CASSPGTSYDTQYF. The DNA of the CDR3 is TGTGCCAGCAGCCCGGGGACTAGCTACGATACGCAGTATTTT.

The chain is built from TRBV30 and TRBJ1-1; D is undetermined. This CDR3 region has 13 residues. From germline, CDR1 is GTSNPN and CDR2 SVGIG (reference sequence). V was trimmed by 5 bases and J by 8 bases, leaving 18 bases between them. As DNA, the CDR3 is TGTGCCTGGCTCCGGGCAGGCCTCTCCGAAGCTTTCTTT. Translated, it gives CAWLRAGLSEAFF.

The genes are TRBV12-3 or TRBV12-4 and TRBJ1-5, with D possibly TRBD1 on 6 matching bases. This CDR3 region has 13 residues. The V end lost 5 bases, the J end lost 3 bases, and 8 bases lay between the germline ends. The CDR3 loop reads CASSNRDNQPQHF. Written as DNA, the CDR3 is TGTGCCAGCAGTAACAGGGACAATCAGCCCCAGCATTTT.

DNA of the CDR3: TGTGCCAGCAGCTTTTTAACAGGGGGCCCCTATAATTCACCCCTCCACTTT. Amino acids: CASSFLTGGPYNSPLHF. The chain links TRBV7-9 to TRBJ1-6, with TRBD1 matching over 9 bases. Trimming removed 3 bases from V and 2 bases from J; junction bases left unmatched: 5. Germline-derived CDR1 and CDR2 are SEHNR and FQNEAQ (reference sequence). The CDR3 has 17 residues.

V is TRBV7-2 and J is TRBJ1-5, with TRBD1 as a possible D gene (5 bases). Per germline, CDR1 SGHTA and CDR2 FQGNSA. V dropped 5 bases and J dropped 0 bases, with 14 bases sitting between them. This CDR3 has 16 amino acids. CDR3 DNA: TGTGCCAGCAGCCCTCAAACGGGACTTAGCAATCAGCCCCAGCATTTT. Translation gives CASSPQTGLSNQPQHF.